The following is a T cell receptor beta chain sequence with its context. In the authors' workflow: Using reference gene primer amplification, nucleated cell counts were estimated. Clones were read by immunoSEQ multiplex PCR, and TCRdb kept only the in-frame ones, dropping some. That table furnishes V, J and clone size, whereas the DNA furnished D and trimming. The data contain about 180,000 clones, about 84% of them singletons. The data are from a study of blood T cell repertoires in COVID-19. Study information: The United States, Italy and Spain supplied acute and convalescent COVID-19 samples. The cDNA or gDNA used as material had been derived from T cells, B-cell-depleted T cells, or PBMCs.

The CDR3 runs to 13 residues. CDR1 is MNHEY and CDR2 is SVGAGI in the germline V gene. The ends were cut back, 8 bases at V and 0 bases at J, with 7 bases in the middle. The TCR sequence derives from a human donor in a cohort sampled during active COVID-19. J is TRBJ2-2 and V is TRBV6-5; D remains unclear. Sequences were obtained from peripheral blood. The CDR3 sequence: CASLRPNTGELFF. The CDR3 bases are TGTGCCAGCCTCAGGCCGAACACCGGGGAGCTGTTTTTT.